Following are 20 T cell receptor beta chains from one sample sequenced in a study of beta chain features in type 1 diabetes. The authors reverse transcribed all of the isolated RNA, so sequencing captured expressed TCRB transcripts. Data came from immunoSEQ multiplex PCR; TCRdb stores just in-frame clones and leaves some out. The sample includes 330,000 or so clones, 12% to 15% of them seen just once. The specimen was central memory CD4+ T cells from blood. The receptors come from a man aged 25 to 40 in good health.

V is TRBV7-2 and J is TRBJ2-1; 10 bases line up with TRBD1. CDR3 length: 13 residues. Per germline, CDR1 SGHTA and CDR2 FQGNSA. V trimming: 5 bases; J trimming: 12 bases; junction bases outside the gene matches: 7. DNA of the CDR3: TGTGCCAGCAGCCTGACAGGGGGCGCGAGGCAGTTCTTC. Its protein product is CASSLTGGARQFF.

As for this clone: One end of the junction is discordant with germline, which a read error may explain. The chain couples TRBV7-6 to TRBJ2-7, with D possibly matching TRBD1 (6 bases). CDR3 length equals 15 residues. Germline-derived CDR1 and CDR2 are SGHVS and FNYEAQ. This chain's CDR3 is CAGSLGLQGSYEQYF. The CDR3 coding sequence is TGTGCCGGCAGCTTAGGTTTACAGGGTTCCTACGAGCAGTACTTC.

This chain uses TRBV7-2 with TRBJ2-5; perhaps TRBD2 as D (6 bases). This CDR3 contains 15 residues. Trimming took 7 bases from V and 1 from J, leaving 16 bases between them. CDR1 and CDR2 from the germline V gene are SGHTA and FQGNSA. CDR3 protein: CASNPGGSLQETQYF. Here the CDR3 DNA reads TGTGCCAGCAACCCTGGGGGGAGCCTCCAAGAGACCCAGTACTTC.

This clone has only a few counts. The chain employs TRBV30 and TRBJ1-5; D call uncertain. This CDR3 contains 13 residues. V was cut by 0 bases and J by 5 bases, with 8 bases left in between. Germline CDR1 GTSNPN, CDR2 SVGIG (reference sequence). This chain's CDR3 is CAWSVGTYQPQHF. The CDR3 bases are TGTGCCTGGAGTGTAGGAACTTATCAGCCCCAGCATTTT.

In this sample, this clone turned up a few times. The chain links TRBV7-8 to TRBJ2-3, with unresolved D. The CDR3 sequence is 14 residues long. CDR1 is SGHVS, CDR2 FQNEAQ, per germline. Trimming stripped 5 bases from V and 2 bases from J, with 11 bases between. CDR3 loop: CASSLDGDTDTQYF. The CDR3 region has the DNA TGTGCCAGCAGCCTTGACGGAGACACAGATACGCAGTATTTT.

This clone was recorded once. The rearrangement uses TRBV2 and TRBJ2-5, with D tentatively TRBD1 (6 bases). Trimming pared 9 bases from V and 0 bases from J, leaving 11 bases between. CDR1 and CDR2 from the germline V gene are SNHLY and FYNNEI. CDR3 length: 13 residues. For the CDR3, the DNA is TGTGCCAGGAGAAACAGGGACCAAGAGACCCAGTACTTC. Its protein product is CARRNRDQETQYF. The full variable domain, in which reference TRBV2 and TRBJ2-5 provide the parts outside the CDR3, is EPEVTQTPSHQVTQMGQEVILRCVPISNHLYFYWYRQILGQKVEFLVSFYNNEISEKSEIFDDQFSVERPDGSNFTLKIRSTKLEDSAMYFCARRNRDQETQYFGPGTRLLVL.

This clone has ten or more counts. CDR3: CASSGDSRVLTF. The CDR3 DNA is TGCGCCAGCAGCGGGGACAGTCGCGTCCTGACTTTC. This chain links TRBV4-3 with TRBJ2-6, with 7 positions matching TRBD1. This CDR3 has 12 amino acids. Germline V lookup: CDR1 LGHNA, CDR2 YSLEER. Trimming cost V 5 bases and J 12 bases; bases outside gene matches: 4.

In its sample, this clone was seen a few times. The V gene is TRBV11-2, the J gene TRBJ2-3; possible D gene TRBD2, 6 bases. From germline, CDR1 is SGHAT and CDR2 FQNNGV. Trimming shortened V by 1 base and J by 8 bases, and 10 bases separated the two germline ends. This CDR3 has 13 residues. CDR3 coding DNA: TGTGCCAGCAGCTTAGGGGAGGCGGGTACGCAGTATTTT. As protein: CASSLGEAGTQYF.

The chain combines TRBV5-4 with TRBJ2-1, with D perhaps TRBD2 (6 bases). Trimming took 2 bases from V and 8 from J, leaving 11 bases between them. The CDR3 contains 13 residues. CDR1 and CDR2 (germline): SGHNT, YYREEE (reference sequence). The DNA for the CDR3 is TGTGCCAGCAGCTTTCCGACGGGGGATGAGCAGTTCTTC. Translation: CASSFPTGDEQFF.

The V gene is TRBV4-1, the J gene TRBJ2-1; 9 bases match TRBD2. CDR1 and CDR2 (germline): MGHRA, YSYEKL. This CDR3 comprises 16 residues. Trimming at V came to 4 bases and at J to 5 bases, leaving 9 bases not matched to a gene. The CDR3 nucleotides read TGCGCCAGCAGCCGGTTACTAGCGGGTACTGACAATGAGCAGTTCTTC. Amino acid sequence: CASSRLLAGTDNEQFF.

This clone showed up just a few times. The CDR3 DNA reads TGTGCCACTCGGGATGGAAGTGGCTACACCTTC. Protein: CATRDGSGYTF. This chain connects TRBV19 to TRBJ1-2; D not resolved. The ends were cut back, 10 bases at V and 7 bases at J, with 13 bases in the middle. CDR3 length: 11 residues. Germline V lookup: CDR1 LNHDA, CDR2 SQIVND (reference sequence).

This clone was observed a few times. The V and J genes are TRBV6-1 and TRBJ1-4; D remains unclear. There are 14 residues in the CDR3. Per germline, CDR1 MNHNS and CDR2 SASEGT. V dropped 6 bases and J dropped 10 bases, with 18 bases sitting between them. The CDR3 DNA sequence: TGTGCCAGCAGAAGAGGGTTTTCCTCGGGAAAACTGTTTTTT. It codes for CASRRGFSSGKLFF.

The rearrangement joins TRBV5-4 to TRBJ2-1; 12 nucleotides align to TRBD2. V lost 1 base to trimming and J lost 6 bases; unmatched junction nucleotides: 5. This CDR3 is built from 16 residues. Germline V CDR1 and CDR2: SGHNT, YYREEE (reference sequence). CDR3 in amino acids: CASSLYVTSGSNEQFF. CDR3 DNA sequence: TGTGCCAGCAGCTTGTACGTGACTAGCGGGAGCAATGAGCAGTTCTTC.

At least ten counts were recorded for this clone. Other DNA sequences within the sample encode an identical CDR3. This CDR3 reads CASSLDRGSTDTQYF. DNA of the CDR3: TGTGCCAGCAGCTTAGATCGGGGTAGTACAGATACGCAGTATTTT. The chain has TRBV11-2 and TRBJ2-3; a possible D gene is TRBD2 (5 bases). Trimming shortened V by 0 bases and J by 3 bases, and 10 bases separated the two germline ends. CDR1 and CDR2 (germline): SGHAT, FQNNGV. The CDR3 is 15 amino acids.

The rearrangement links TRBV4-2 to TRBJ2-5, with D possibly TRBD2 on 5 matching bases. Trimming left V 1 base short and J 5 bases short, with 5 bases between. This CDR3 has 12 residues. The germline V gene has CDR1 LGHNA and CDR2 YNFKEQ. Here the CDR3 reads CASSQAGETQYF. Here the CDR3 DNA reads TGTGCCAGCAGCCAAGCGGGGGAGACCCAGTACTTC.

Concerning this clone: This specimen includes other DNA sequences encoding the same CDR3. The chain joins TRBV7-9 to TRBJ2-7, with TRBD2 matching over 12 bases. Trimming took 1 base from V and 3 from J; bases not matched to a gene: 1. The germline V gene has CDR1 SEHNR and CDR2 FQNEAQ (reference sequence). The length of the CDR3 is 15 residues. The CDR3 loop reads CASSLGTSGIYEQYV. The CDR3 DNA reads TGTGCCAGCAGCTTAGGGACTAGCGGGATCTACGAGCAGTACGTC.

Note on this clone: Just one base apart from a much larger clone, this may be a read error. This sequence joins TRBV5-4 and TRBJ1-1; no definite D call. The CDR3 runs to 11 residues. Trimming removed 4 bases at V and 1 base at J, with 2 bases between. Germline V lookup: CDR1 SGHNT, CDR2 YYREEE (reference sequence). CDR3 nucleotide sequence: TGTGCCAGCAGCAAGAACACTGAAGCTTTCTTT. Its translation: CASSKNTEAFF.

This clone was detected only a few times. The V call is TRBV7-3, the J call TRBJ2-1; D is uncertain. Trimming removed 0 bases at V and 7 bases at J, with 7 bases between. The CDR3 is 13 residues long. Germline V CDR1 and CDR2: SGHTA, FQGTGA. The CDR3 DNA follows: TGTGCCAGCAGCTTAACGGGCCAGAATGAGCAGTTCTTC. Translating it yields CASSLTGQNEQFF.

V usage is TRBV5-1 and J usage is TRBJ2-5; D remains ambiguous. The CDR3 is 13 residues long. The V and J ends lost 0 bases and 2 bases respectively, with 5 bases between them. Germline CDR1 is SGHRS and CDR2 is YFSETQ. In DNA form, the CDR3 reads TGCGCCAGCAGCTTGGGGCAGCAAGAGACCCAGTACTTC. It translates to CASSLGQQETQYF.

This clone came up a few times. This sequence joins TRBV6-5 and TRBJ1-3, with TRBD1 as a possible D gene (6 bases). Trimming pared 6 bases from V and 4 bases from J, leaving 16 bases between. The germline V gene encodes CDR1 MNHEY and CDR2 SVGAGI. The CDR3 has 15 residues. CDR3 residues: CASSPDRIYGNTIYF. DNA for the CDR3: TGTGCCAGCAGCCCCGACAGGATTTACGGAAACACCATATATTTT.